This T cell receptor (beta chain) was found in a study of OX40 agonist ivuxolimab in advanced cancers. For context, the study as a whole: Ivuxolimab was an agonistic, fully human IgG2 monoclonal antibody directed against OX40 (CD134), a costimulatory receptor. The purpose of peripheral TCRbeta sequencing was to test whether ivuxolimab changed TCR sequence diversity and led to clonal T-cell expansion. Intravenous ivuxolimab was administered to patients every 2 weeks at six dose levels: 0.01, 0.1, 0.3, 1.5, 3 and 10 mg/kg. Prior anti-PD-1, anti-PD-L1 or anti-CTLA-4 therapy was permitted, and approximately 41% of dose-escalation patients had received checkpoint inhibitors. The paper describes the monotherapy dose-escalation part (N of about 52 patients) of the phase I trial of ivuxolimab. Partial responses occurred in three dose-escalation patients: two with cutaneous melanoma and one with hepatocellular carcinoma. Among the 50 to 55 dose-escalation patients, approximately 20 had hepatocellular carcinoma, roughly 15 melanoma, 9 renal cell carcinoma and 9 head and neck cancer. In the dose-escalation cohort, around four fifths of patients were male, and the mean age was approximately 60 years, with a range of about 20 to 90.

V trim: 3 bases; J trim: 3 bases; unmatched bases: 5. CDR1 and CDR2, per the germline V gene (reference sequence), are SGHNT and YYREEE. The CDR3 runs 14 amino acids, cysteine and phenylalanine included. The sequence is cut down to CDR3 DNA, 42 bases in frame from base 1. The trial excluded patients who had a history of autoimmune disease or who were on systemic immunosuppression. Peripheral blood for TCR sequencing was collected from all dose cohorts at baseline, on cycle 4 day 1, and on cycle 7 day 1. The samples were taken from a phase I, first-in-human, multicenter, open-label dose-escalation trial of ivuxolimab. The trial enrolled adults with locally advanced or metastatic head and neck squamous cell, hepatocellular, melanoma or renal cell carcinoma. Before TCR sequencing, CD4+ and CD8+ T cells were separately sorted from peripheral blood. General study outcomes and caveats: The antigen specificity of the clonally expanded peripheral T cells was not determined. After ivuxolimab, expanded clones were on average more numerous among CD8+ T cells than among CD4+ T cells. In the 0.1-3.0 mg/kg groups, partial responders had among the lowest normalized peripheral clonal expansion, particularly in CD8+ T cells. Clonal expansion of both CD4+ and CD8+ blood T cells was observed from baseline to week 6 at doses 0.1 to 3.0 mg/kg. Low levels of normalized T-cell clonal expansion were also seen in some nonresponding patients.

This clone was found a few times. Its antigen remains undetermined. Nothing much larger sits one base from this clone, and base qualities are not available. To sequence the TCRbeta CDR3 region, genomic DNA was isolated from the sorted cells. The immunoSEQ Assay was used to sequence the TCRbeta CDR3 regions. TCRdb holds this immuneACCESS table with in-frame rearrangements only. Some clones are missing; in checked studies, unresolved V genes explain under half, and the rest has no known cause. Present in this sample are nearly 80,000 clones, about 94% of which were seen just once. 9.6% of the sample is in the top ten clones.

Sequenced here: CD4+ or CD8+ T cells sorted from blood, sampled in a trial of the OX40 agonist ivuxolimab. Recombination linked TRBV5-4 to TRBJ1-2, and TRBD1 matches 7 of the central bases. This clonotype was obtained from an adult with an advanced solid tumor such as melanoma, head and neck, liver or kidney cancer. The DNA sequence is as follows: TGTGCCAGCAGCTCGAGGGACAGTGACTATGGCTACACCTTC. This yields the protein CASSSRDSDYGYTF.